This T cell receptor beta chain was recovered during a study of cytomegalovirus exposure and HLA in healthy donors (dated by TCRdb to about 2017). With regard to the full study: According to an earlier analysis of 587 of the donors, 150 million to 200 million T cells yielded roughly 100 million unique TCR beta sequences and approximately 300 Gb of sequence data. An early release covering roughly 600 HLA-typed donors comprised 250 to 350 gigabases of sequencing data and around 80 million unique TCR sequences. Of the approximately 400 genotyped donors, about 84% fell in the genetic ancestry cluster associated with self-reported Caucasian donors. The study aimed to test whether cataloging public T cell receptors could reveal signatures of past pathogen exposure. The study profiled the T cell repertoires of more than 500 subjects by immunosequencing and related them to cytomegalovirus serostatus. Besides the first cohort of 666 subjects, a separate validation cohort made up of roughly 120 different subjects was used. To predict cytomegalovirus infection status, the study combined high-throughput TCR immunosequencing, statistical association of individual TCRs with disease status, and machine learning. A later analysis re-analyzed previously published TCR beta repertoires from 600 to 850 donors and added high-resolution HLA genotyping to study TCR occurrence patterns. Rather than using new phenotypic data, the later analysis identified candidate immune exposures from TCR beta sequences and from how often those sequences occurred across donors. An earlier analysis of a few hundred of the donors applied high-throughput TCR beta sequencing to assess whether each TCR beta V gene segment acted as functional or pseudogenic. Donor age, sex, ethnicity and CMV serostatus were compiled alongside the repertoire data. In a later genetic analysis, genome-wide SNP genotypes for about 60% of the 666 donors were used, and that subset was treated as a discovery cohort. All discovery cohort repertoires had been generated using a single sequencing platform. HLA typing covered class I and class II loci at four-digit resolution. The number of donors typed differed by locus, with roughly 620-630 for A, B, C, DRB1 and DQB1, roughly 520 for DQA1, 600 to 610 for DPA1, and around 450 for DPB1. Roughly five DR-DQ haplotypes were treated as single units for association and clustering because of strong linkage in the cohort. Among around 400 genotyped donors of the cohort, an average of about 240,000 unique TCR beta nucleotide sequences were sequenced per donor, about a sixth of them non-productive.

Receptor libraries were prepared by the immunoSEQ multiplex PCR assay. A mixture of 60 forward primers for TCR Vbeta segments and 13 reverse primers for TCR Jbeta segments was used in the multiplex PCR. A multiplex PCR assay on genomic DNA amplified the CDR3 region of rearranged TCR beta genes. The amplified TCR beta libraries were sequenced on the Illumina HiSeq System as 87-base-pair reads. The paper's processing steps were these. Across the roughly 600 repertoires, a later analysis counted about 81 million unique TCR beta chains, approximately 10 million of which were shared by at least two donors. Raw reads were error-corrected and collapsed into unique sequences by a nearest-neighbor algorithm in which closely related sequences were merged to remove PCR and sequencing errors. Alignment of CDR3 sequences to IMGT reference sequences was used to assign V, D and J gene segments. For a sequence to be retained, at least a six-nucleotide match to both a V gene segment and a J gene segment was required. Rearrangements were called productive when the CDR3 lacked stop codons and stayed in frame with V and J; all others were non-productive. Following IMGT convention, CDR3 was defined as the stretch from the second conserved V-encoded cysteine to the conserved J-encoded phenylalanine. In an earlier analysis of around 640 of the donors, sequences lacking an unambiguous match to a single V gene segment were excluded. In an earlier analysis of 587 of the donors, V segments were called functional above 56.7% productive rearrangements and were called segregating when the between-donor standard deviation exceeded 5%. To diagnose cytomegalovirus status from the catalog of TCR beta chain sequences, a statistical classification framework was built. In a later analysis, V and J genes were assigned by comparing TCR nucleotide sequences against IMGT/GENE-DB human TR gene sequences. The TCRdist pipeline was used in a later analysis to assign CDR3 sequences and most-parsimonious VDJ recombination scenarios. In a later analysis, each TCR beta chain was defined by its CDR3 amino acid sequence together with its V-gene family, and reads without a unique V-gene family were excluded. A later analysis removed several hundred highly shared, low-generation-probability nucleotide sequences to deal with suspected cross-contamination and a sequencing artifact. A later analysis calculated a clonal expansion index for each public chain from normalized within-repertoire ranks of inferred template counts. In a later analysis, generation probabilities were computed using a VDJ recombination model fitted to out-of-frame rearrangements, and the results were checked against IGoR. Hypergeometric tests were used in a later analysis to score TCR-TCR, TCR-HLA and TCR-CMV co-occurrence, with a repertoire-size bias correction applied to the TCR pairs. In a later analysis, false discovery rates were estimated by permuting HLA or CMV assignments 20 times. In a later analysis, co-occurring TCRs were grouped with DBSCAN, and TCRdist sequence similarity was added when clustering was performed within HLA-allele-positive subsets. Co-occurrence clustering excluded repertoires with fewer than 30,000 or more than 120,000 public chains, plus five with anomalous nucleotide sharing. Here the immuneACCESS table is served through TCRdb, limited to in-frame sequences with V and J called. Missing clones are a known gap in these copies; in checked studies unresolved V genes cover under half, and the rest lacks a known reason. V and J calls and clone size are as listed in that table; D and trimming were resolved from the DNA. The sample table lists about 140,000 clones, roughly four fifths of them with a count of one. The leading ten clones occupy about 3.2% of the sample.

Comment on this clone: Its cognate antigen has yet to be identified. No qualities accompany the bases; no much larger clone lies one base away.

General study outcomes and caveats: Because counts were too low, 15 to 20 rarely observed V segments, including chromosome 9 orphons, were excluded from the earlier analysis of 587 of the donors. Most TCR sequences were seen in very few donors, while some public TCRs were found in many individuals. The presence/absence analyses assumed that sequencing depth was roughly uniform across donors, and that assumption may not be true. A cluster of highly shared sequence variants was judged likely to be a technical artifact of the sequencing pipeline. CMV serostatus was the only immune exposure information available for the cohort. Because some donors lacked HLA typing at each locus, the association tests relied only on the typed subset. The authors suggested that the approach could potentially be generalized to other disease states and immunological phenotypes. Compared with equally common non-associated chains, HLA-associated TCR beta chains in a later analysis were more clonally expanded and had lower generation probabilities. In the study, some 160 TCR beta chains were listed as associated with cytomegalovirus. Correlated functional status among segregating V segments might be attributable to linkage disequilibrium, but an unknown experimental factor could not be ruled out. When HLA alleles, especially DR and DQ, strongly co-occurred, attributing TCR associations to individual alleles was difficult. A further reported finding was that TCR beta sequences accurately predicted the HLA-A and HLA-B alleles for most subjects in the first cohort. Compared with the 666-donor mean, donors in an Asian-associated ancestry cluster had fewer N-insertions in productive TCRs, according to a later genetic analysis. Specific HLA alleles were associated with 16,951 TCR beta sequences at a false discovery rate of 0.05 in a later analysis. In a later genetic analysis, a missense DCLRE1C variant was associated with V-gene and J-gene trimming of TCR beta chains, and the association was replicated in an independent cohort. In both the original and validation cohorts, the classifier was reported to diagnose cytomegalovirus status with high specificity and sensitivity. A later analysis found that TCR association rates varied across HLA loci, with DRB1 alleles showing the most associated TCRs and HLA-C alleles the fewest. Several of the top co-occurrence clusters appeared to be linked to parvovirus B19, influenza, CMV and Epstein-Barr virus, according to a later analysis. In vitro tests confirmed that a few of the cytomegalovirus-associated TCR beta chains recognize cytomegalovirus antigens. Broadly in line with IMGT annotations, most TCR beta V segments showed up in productive rearrangements about 90% or about 30% of the time in an earlier analysis of 450 to 600 of the donors. Some IMGT-functional V segments, including TRBV6-2 and TRBV6-3, could not be told apart with the 87-base-pair reads, so those segments were excluded. In this cohort, only TCR beta chains were sequenced, and detectable features were limited by the absence of alpha or paired-chain data. In a later analysis, most CMV-associated TCR beta chains were found to appear HLA-restricted, with HLA associations seemingly driven largely by CMV exposure.

The cohort consisted of 600 or so healthy bone marrow donors. All cohort members were sampled while nominally healthy, although unrecorded immune exposures were likely present. The donor tested CMV seropositive, placing the donor among the 250 to 300 seropositive members of the cohort. A peripheral blood sample was collected from each donor, and TCR beta sequencing was performed on peripheral blood mononuclear cells. The Qiagen DNeasy Blood Extraction Kit was used to extract genomic DNA from the blood cell samples. From cysteine to phenylalanine, the CDR3 is 15 amino acids long. The CDR3 DNA has 45 bases and is translated from base 1. Trimming takes 7 bases from V and 8 bases from J, and the germline ends sit 21 bases apart. From the germline V gene, CDR1 is SNHLY and CDR2 is FYNNEI.

This receptor chain uses TRBV2 and TRBJ2-1, and TRBD2 may be the D gene, going by 6 matching bases. The clonotype was recovered from a man between 18 and 35 years old in good health and CMV-seropositive. Sequencing was performed on PBMCs. The DNA sequence is as follows: TGTGCCAGCACTCCGGACGGGAGCAGCGGTCATGAGCAGTTCTTC. The translation is CASTPDGSSGHEQFF.